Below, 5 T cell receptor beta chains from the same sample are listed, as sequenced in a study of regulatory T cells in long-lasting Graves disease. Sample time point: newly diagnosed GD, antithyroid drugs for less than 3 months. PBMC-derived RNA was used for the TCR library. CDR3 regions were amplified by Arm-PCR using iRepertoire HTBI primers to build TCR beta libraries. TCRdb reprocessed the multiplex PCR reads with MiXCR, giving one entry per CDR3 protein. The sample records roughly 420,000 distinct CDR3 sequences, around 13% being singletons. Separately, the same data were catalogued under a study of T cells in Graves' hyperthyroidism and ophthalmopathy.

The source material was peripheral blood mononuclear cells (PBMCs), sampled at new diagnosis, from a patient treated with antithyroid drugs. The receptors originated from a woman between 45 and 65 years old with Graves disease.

DNA of the CDR3: TGTGCCAGCAGTGGAACCCGGGACAACTATGGCTACACCTTC. Protein: CASSGTRDNYGYTF. The chain uses TRBV6-4 and TRBJ1-2; tentatively, D is TRBD1 (5 bases). The V end lost 4 bases, the J end lost 2 bases, and 11 bases lay between the germline ends. Looked up from germline, CDR1 is MRHNA and CDR2 is SNTAGT. The CDR3 is made up of 14 amino acids.

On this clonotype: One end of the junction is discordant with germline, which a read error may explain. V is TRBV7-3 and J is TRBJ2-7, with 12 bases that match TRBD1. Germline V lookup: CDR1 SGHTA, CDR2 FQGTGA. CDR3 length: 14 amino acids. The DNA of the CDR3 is TGTGCCAGCAGCTTGGGGACAGGGGGCTACGAGCGGTACTTC. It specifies CASSLGTGGYERYF.

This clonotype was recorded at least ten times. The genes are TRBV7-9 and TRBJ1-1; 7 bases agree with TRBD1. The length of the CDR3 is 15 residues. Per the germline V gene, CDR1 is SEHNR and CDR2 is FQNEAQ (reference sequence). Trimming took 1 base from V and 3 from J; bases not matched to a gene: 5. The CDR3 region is CASSLEGTAYTEAFF. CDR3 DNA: TGTGCCAGCAGCTTAGAGGGGACAGCTTACACTGAAGCTTTCTTT.

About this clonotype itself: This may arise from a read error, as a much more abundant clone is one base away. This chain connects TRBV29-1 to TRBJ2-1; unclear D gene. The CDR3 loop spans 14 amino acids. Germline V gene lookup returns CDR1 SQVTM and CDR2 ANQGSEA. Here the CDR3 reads CGVAQRSSYNEQFF. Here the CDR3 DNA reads TGCGGCGTTGCCCAGCGAAGCTCCTACAATGAGCAGTTCTTC.

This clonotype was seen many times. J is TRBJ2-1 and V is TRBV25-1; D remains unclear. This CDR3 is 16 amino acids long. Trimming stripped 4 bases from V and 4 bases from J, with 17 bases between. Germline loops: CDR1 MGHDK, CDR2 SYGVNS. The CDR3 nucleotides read TGTGCCAGCAGTGTCGACCCCAGATGGGAATACAATGAGCAGTTCTTC. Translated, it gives CASSVDPRWEYNEQFF.